The 17 T cell receptor beta chains below all came from one sample that was sequenced in a study of OX40 agonist ivuxolimab in advanced cancers. Sequencing was performed with immunoSEQ multiplex PCR; in TCRdb, only in-frame clones are kept and a portion is missing. This sample has approximately 67,000 clones, with about nine tenths found just once. The material was CD4+ or CD8+ T cells sorted from blood, obtained in a trial of the OX40 agonist ivuxolimab. Source of these receptors: an adult with an advanced solid tumor such as melanoma, head and neck, liver or kidney cancer.

V is TRBV6-6 and J is TRBJ1-3, with 8 bases that match TRBD1. The CDR3 runs to 13 residues. The ends lost 7 bases at V and 4 bases at J; junction bases unmatched: 3. The germline CDR1 and CDR2 sequences are MNHNY and SVGAGI (reference sequence). CDR3 sequence reads: CASKTGGGNTIYF. The CDR3 coding sequence is TGTGCCAGCAAAACAGGGGGGGGAAACACCATATATTTT.

The rearrangement uses TRBV19 and TRBJ2-1; tentatively, D is TRBD2 (6 bases). The CDR3 is 16 residues long. The V end lost 7 bases, the J end lost 2 bases, and 18 bases lay between the germline ends. CDR1 and CDR2 (germline): LNHDA, SQIVND (reference sequence). CDR3: CASMQAATRAYNEQFF. CDR3 sequence (DNA): TGTGCCAGTATGCAAGCCGCGACTAGGGCCTACAATGAGCAGTTCTTC.

This chain uses TRBV11-3 with TRBJ1-1; no firm D call. V lost 3 bases and J lost 4, with 6 bases in between. Germline CDR1 reads SGHNT; CDR2 reads YENEEA. The CDR3 length is 12 residues. Here the CDR3 reads CASSFTGTEAFF. For the CDR3, the DNA is TGTGCCAGCAGCTTTACGGGCACTGAAGCTTTCTTT.

The chain is built from TRBV4-1 and TRBJ2-5; 11 nucleotides line up with TRBD1. Germline V gene data show CDR1 as MGHRA and CDR2 as YSYEKL. V lost 1 base to trimming and J lost 5 bases; unmatched junction nucleotides: 9. CDR3 length: 17 amino acids. DNA of the CDR3: TGCGCCAGCAGCCAAGCTGTCGGGACAGGGGGACGGGAGACCCAGTACTTC. This codes for CASSQAVGTGGRETQYF.

The chain uses TRBV27 and TRBJ2-1; no clear D gene. CDR3 length: 13 amino acids. The germline gives CDR1 MNHEY, CDR2 SMNVEV (reference sequence). Deletions cut 1 base from V and 7 bases from J, with 8 bases between. For the CDR3, the DNA is TGTGCCAGCAGTTTATTCGCGTTAAATGAGCAGTTCTTC. Translated, it gives CASSLFALNEQFF.

This chain links TRBV6-4 with TRBJ2-2, with a possible D match to TRBD2 (6 bases). The V gene lost 5 bases and the J gene lost 0 bases, with 16 bases spanning the gap. Germline V gene data show CDR1 as MRHNA and CDR2 as SNTAGT. This CDR3 comprises 17 residues. The CDR3 DNA is TGTGCCAGCAGTCTGAGACCGACTAGTGCGAACACCGGGGAGCTGTTTTTT. Translation gives CASSLRPTSANTGELFF.

This clone was detected once. V and J are TRBV6-1 and TRBJ1-2, with D tentatively TRBD1 (5 bases). Trimming removed 3 bases from V and 3 bases from J, with 23 bases in between. CDR3 length: 18 amino acids. CDR1 and CDR2 (germline): MNHNS, SASEGT. CDR3 in amino acids: CASSEFSNYAGRYYGYTF. The CDR3, as DNA: TGTGCCAGCAGTGAGTTTTCGAACTATGCAGGGCGGTACTATGGCTACACCTTC.

The chain has TRBV4-1 and TRBJ1-1; 7 nucleotides agree with TRBD1. J lost 6 bases, V lost 4 bases, and 17 bases had no gene match. CDR3 length: 17 residues. Looked up from germline, CDR1 is MGHRA and CDR2 is YSYEKL. CDR3 in DNA: TGCGCCAGCAGCCCTCCCCAGGGGGGCCGCACTTTTGCTGAAGCTTTCTTT. Amino acid sequence: CASSPPQGGRTFAEAFF.

J is TRBJ2-5 and V is TRBV5-6, with 8 bases aligning to TRBD1. CDR3 size: 15 residues. The V and J ends lost 1 base and 5 bases, in that order; junction bases with no gene match: 7. The germline CDR1 and CDR2 sequences are SGHDT and YYEEEE. CDR3 protein: CASSLTRTGLETQYF. CDR3 DNA sequence: TGTGCCAGCAGCTTGACGAGGACAGGGTTGGAGACCCAGTACTTC.

The V and J genes are TRBV7-2 and TRBJ2-7; 8 bases are a match to TRBD2. CDR3 length: 15 residues. Germline CDR1 reads SGHTA; CDR2 reads FQGNSA. After removal of 3 bases from V and 2 bases from J, the junction contained 6 bases not matched to a gene. The CDR3 DNA is TGTGCCAGCAGCTTTTCGGGACTAGAGGCCTACGAGCAGTACTTC. Translated: CASSFSGLEAYEQYF.

The CDR3 DNA follows: TGTGCCAGTAGTATAGATTCCGCCGGGACAGGGGATGAGCAGTTCTTC. Translated: CASSIDSAGTGDEQFF. This chain uses TRBV19 with TRBJ2-1, with 10 bases aligning to TRBD1. Per the germline V gene, CDR1 is LNHDA and CDR2 is SQIVND (reference sequence). Trimming cost V 0 bases and J 8 bases; bases outside gene matches: 7. The CDR3 extends over 16 amino acids.

The chain employs TRBV11-2 and TRBJ2-7; no definite D call. The V end lost 2 bases, the J end lost 6 bases, and 14 bases lay between the germline ends. This CDR3 spans 14 amino acids. Germline loops: CDR1 SGHAT, CDR2 FQNNGV. The CDR3 DNA is TGTGCCAGCAGCTTATTCTCTACCCCTAGCGAGCAGTACTTC. Amino acids: CASSLFSTPSEQYF.

The J gene is TRBJ2-1, the V gene TRBV29-1; D uncertain. CDR1 is SQVTM and CDR2 is ANQGSEA in the germline V gene. The CDR3 consists of 11 residues. V lost 7 bases, J lost 7 bases, and 11 bases lay in between. CDR3 sequence reads: CSAISRNEQFF. As DNA, the CDR3 is TGCAGCGCAATATCTAGGAATGAGCAGTTCTTC.

Comments on this clone: Other DNA sequences in the sample encode the same CDR3. V and J are TRBV7-2 and TRBJ2-5; no reliable D call. V gave up 3 bases and J gave up 1 base, with 12 bases separating them. The germline V gene encodes CDR1 SGHTA and CDR2 FQGNSA. This CDR3 spans 15 amino acids. CDR3 amino acids: CASSLDSNPQETQYF. CDR3 DNA sequence: TGTGCCAGCAGCTTGGATAGTAACCCCCAAGAGACCCAGTACTTC.

The rearrangement links TRBV11-2 to TRBJ2-7; D not certain. This CDR3 is built from 16 residues. V was shortened by 4 bases and J by 5 bases, with 21 bases between the two germline ends. Germline lookup yields CDR1 SGHAT and CDR2 FQNNGV. The CDR3 spells CASSSLRVANIHEQYF. CDR3 nucleotides: TGTGCCAGCAGCTCGCTTAGGGTAGCCAATATTCACGAGCAGTACTTC. The variable domain in full, with the rest retrieved from reference TRBV11-2 and TRBJ2-7, is EAGVAQSPRYKIIEKRQSVAFWCNPISGHATLYWYQQILGQGPKLLIQFQNNGVVDDSQLPKDRFSAERLKGVDSTLKIQPAKLEDSAVYLCASSSLRVANIHEQYFGPGTRLTVT.

The chain links TRBV6-1 to TRBJ2-5, with D unresolved. Germline V CDR1 and CDR2: MNHNS, SASEGT. The CDR3 is made up of 15 amino acids. V lost 0 bases and J lost 7, with 15 bases in between. CDR3 nucleotide sequence: TGTGCCAGCAGTGAAGCGGGTCAATGGGGATCGACCCAGTACTTC. It codes for CASSEAGQWGSTQYF.

This clone was found once. The chain carries TRBV5-4 and TRBJ2-2; D not resolved. The CDR3 sequence is 14 residues long. Between the trimmed V and J ends, which lost 0 bases and 1 base, there was a span of 4 bases. Germline lookup yields CDR1 SGHNT and CDR2 YYREEE (reference sequence). The CDR3, as DNA: TGTGCCAGCAGCTTGGACTTGAACACCGGGGAGCTGTTTTTT. Translation: CASSLDLNTGELFF.